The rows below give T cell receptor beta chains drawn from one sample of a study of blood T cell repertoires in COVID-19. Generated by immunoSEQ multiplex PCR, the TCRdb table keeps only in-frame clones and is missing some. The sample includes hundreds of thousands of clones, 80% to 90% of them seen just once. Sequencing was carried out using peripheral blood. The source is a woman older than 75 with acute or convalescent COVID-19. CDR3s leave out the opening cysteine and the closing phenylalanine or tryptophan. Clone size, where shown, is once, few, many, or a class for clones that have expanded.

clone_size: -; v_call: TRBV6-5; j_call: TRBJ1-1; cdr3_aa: ASSNRQGGTEAF
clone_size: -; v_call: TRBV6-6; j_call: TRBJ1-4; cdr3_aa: ATQLPGVTNEKLF
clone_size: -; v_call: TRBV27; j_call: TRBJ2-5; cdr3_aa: ASSLLGTGQETQY
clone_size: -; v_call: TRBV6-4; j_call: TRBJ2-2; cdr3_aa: ASTEEGGLAGGSGELF
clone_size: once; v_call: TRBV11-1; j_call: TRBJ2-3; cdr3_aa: ASSPGGTDTQY
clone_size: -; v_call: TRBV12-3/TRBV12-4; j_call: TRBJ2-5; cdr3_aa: ASTAPEGTQY
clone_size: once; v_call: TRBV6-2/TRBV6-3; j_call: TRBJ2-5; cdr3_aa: ASSLWQEGTQY
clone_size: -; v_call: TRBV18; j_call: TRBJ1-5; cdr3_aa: ASSPVGGEQPQH
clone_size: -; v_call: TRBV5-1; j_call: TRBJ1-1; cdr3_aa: ASSLGTGPSAATEAF
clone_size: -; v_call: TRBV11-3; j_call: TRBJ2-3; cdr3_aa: ASSPGTSGDTQY
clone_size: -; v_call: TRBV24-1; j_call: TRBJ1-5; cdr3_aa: ATSGRDSGGQPQH
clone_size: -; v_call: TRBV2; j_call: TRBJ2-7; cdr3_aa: ASREGQSYEQY